The 20 T cell receptor beta chains listed next were all sequenced from one sample in a study of CXCR3-negative and CXCR3-positive naive CD8 T cells. Via 5' RACE with UMI labels, TRB cDNA libraries were prepared. TCRdb reprocessed the 5' RACE reads; each CDR3 protein has one entry and no DNA is given. This sample's table has tens of thousands of distinct CDR3 sequences. Input material: memory CD8+ T cells from blood. The origin of the receptors is a human donor in good health. Some clones in this sample may be carry-over from other donors' samples.

The chain combines TRBV11-2 with TRBJ2-6; TCRdb's D call, TRBD2, is unchecked because there is no DNA. Germline CDR1 is SGHAT and CDR2 is FQNNGV. This CDR3 comprises 16 residues. The CDR3 is CASSFGGGSGANVLTF.

This chain links TRBV7-9 with TRBJ1-2. The CDR3 consists of 15 residues. CDR1 and CDR2 from the germline V gene are SEHNR and FQNEAQ (reference sequence). The CDR3 protein is CASSSRQAPGYGYTF.

The chain joins TRBV20-1 to TRBJ2-7; checking the TCRdb D call of TRBD1 is not possible without DNA. The germline V gene encodes CDR1 DFQATT and CDR2 SNEGSKA (reference sequence). This CDR3 comprises 13 residues. The CDR3 is CSAGNGTYDEQYF.

The chain carries TRBV6-4 and TRBJ2-2. CDR1 MRHNA and CDR2 SNTAGT come from the germline V gene. The CDR3 sequence is 13 residues long. The CDR3 protein is CASSDQVTGELFF.

V and J are TRBV28 and TRBJ2-4. Germline loops: CDR1 MDHEN, CDR2 SYDVKM. The CDR3 runs 14 residues. The CDR3 spells CASSFELAKNIQYF.

V gene TRBV29-1 combines with J gene TRBJ2-7; TCRdb lists TRBD1, though no DNA is available to test this call. Germline V gene lookup returns CDR1 SQVTM and CDR2 ANQGSEA. The CDR3 is made up of 13 amino acids. The CDR3 spells CSVERPGLYEQYF.

The chain has TRBV12-3 or TRBV12-4 and TRBJ1-1. The CDR3 extends over 12 amino acids. The CDR3 reads CASSLRGLEAFF.

The chain recombines TRBV7-2 with TRBJ2-4. Germline assignment: CDR1 SGHTA and CDR2 FQGNSA. The CDR3 totals 15 residues. This CDR3 reads CASSSVGLAKNIQYF.

This chain joins TRBV25-1 and TRBJ2-1; the D call from TCRdb, TRBD2, cannot be confirmed without DNA. CDR1 is MGHDK, CDR2 SYGVNS, per germline. The CDR3 loop spans 12 amino acids. CDR3 residues: CASSAPGLEQFF.

The J gene is TRBJ2-7, the V gene TRBV21-1; TCRdb designates TRBD1, a call that cannot be tested without DNA. TRBV21-1 is a recognized pseudogene. The CDR3 length is 18 residues. The CDR3 reads CASSKKNTPGPTTSEQYF.

CDR3 protein: CASSPFPGELFF. V usage is TRBV28 and J usage is TRBJ2-2. This CDR3 is 12 amino acids long. Germline V gene lookup returns CDR1 MDHEN and CDR2 SYDVKM.

The chain has TRBV4-1 and TRBJ1-5; TCRdb reports TRBD1, a call that lacks DNA to check it against. The CDR3 extends over 16 amino acids. Germline loops: CDR1 MGHRA, CDR2 YSYEKL. CDR3: CASSQDPGTSNQPQHF.

The V and J genes are TRBV19 and TRBJ1-6; there is no DNA to check the TCRdb D call of TRBD1. The CDR3 loop spans 14 amino acids. Germline V gene data show CDR1 as LNHDA and CDR2 as SQIVND (reference sequence). The CDR3 region is CASSMGPINSPLHF.

The gene calls are TRBV12-3 or TRBV12-4 and TRBJ2-7; the TCRdb D gene call, TRBD2, has no DNA to confirm it. This CDR3 spans 13 amino acids. Here the CDR3 reads CASRPAGGYEQYF.

The chain employs TRBV6-2 or TRBV6-3 and TRBJ2-5. Germline V gives CDR1 MNHEY, CDR2 SVGEGT. The CDR3 spans 11 residues. This CDR3 reads CASSIGETQYF.

The chain joins TRBV4-1 to TRBJ2-7; TCRdb designates TRBD1, a call that cannot be tested without DNA. The CDR3 length is 15 residues. From germline, CDR1 is MGHRA and CDR2 YSYEKL. CDR3: CASSQVVTGAYEQYF.

This rearrangement joins TRBV29-1 to TRBJ2-3. This CDR3 is built from 14 residues. Per the germline V gene, CDR1 is SQVTM and CDR2 is ANQGSEA. The CDR3 protein is CSVDLGTSTDTQYF.

CDR3 protein: CASSAPGTGNTDTQYF. The chain recombines TRBV7-9 with TRBJ2-3; TCRdb proposes TRBD1, but this gene call is untestable without DNA. CDR1 SEHNR and CDR2 FQNEAQ come from the germline V gene (reference sequence). The CDR3 is 16 residues long.

The chain combines TRBV7-9 with TRBJ2-7; TCRdb selects TRBD1, and the lack of DNA leaves this call unchecked. This CDR3 is 13 amino acids long. Germline V lookup: CDR1 SEHNR, CDR2 FQNEAQ (reference sequence). The CDR3 reads CASSSDTTYEQYF.

The chain uses TRBV15 and TRBJ2-3; TCRdb's assignment of TRBD1 cannot be checked, as there is no DNA. This CDR3 contains 16 residues. Germline CDR1 reads LNHNV; CDR2 reads YYDKDF (reference sequence). The CDR3 loop reads CATSLSRGGGPDTQYF.